The entry below gives a single T cell receptor (beta chain) sequence along with its context. This specimen belongs to a study of OX40 agonist ivuxolimab in advanced cancers. CDR3 size: 14 residues. Per germline, CDR1 SEHNR and CDR2 FQNEAQ (reference sequence). With 3 bases removed from V and 1 base from J, the gap between germline ends came to 9 bases. Produced via immunoSEQ multiplex PCR; TCRdb's table is partial and in-frame only. Among 79,000 or so clones listed, over 75% were seen once. The chain has TRBV7-9 and TRBJ1-1; a possible D gene is TRBD1 (6 bases). The TCR was taken from an adult with an advanced solid tumor such as melanoma, head and neck, liver or kidney cancer. This specimen consisted of CD4+ or CD8+ T cells sorted from blood, obtained in a trial of the OX40 agonist ivuxolimab. The CDR3 coding sequence is TGTGCCAGCAGCTTCGGACAGCAGAACACTGAAGCTTTCTTT. Its protein product is CASSFGQQNTEAFF.